This TCR beta chain was profiled in a study of blood T cell repertoires in COVID-19 (dated by TCRdb to the early 2020s). Study-wide context: Samples from collaborators originated in the United States, Italy and Spain and spanned both the acute and convalescent phases of COVID-19. The material from the prospective study consisted of cDNA or gDNA derived from T cells, B-cell-depleted T cells, or PBMCs. Subjects who had been exposed to COVID-19, were actively infected with it, or had recovered from it provided the deeply sampled blood TCRbeta repertoires that made up the dataset. The repertoires were released in a freely available public database meant as a resource for research on the immune response to SARS-CoV-2. The samples were drawn from two sources: the first 160 participants of the ongoing ImmuneRACE study, and 1,000 to 1,500 subjects contributed by 6 global collaborators. Sample metadata almost always included a de-identified subject ID, COVID-19 status, age in years and sex. Where available, HLA class I and class II types were taken from metadata supplied by the sample provider and were not determined by assay-based typing.

This clone has a single count. It lacks a known antigen. Base qualities were left out, and no much larger clone turns up one base away. The collaborating institutions used their own protocols to collect whole blood in K2EDTA tubes. For TCRbeta analysis, collaborators shipped samples in one of three forms: frozen whole blood, isolated PBMCs, or DNA extracted from either of those sample types. The paper as a whole reports these results and caveats: Clinical and demographic metadata were provided uncurated, with the amount varying by source and participant.

The CDR3, from cysteine to phenylalanine, totals 15 residues. Only the CDR3 DNA is retained, 45 bases long and in frame from the first base. According to the germline V gene, CDR1 reads MGHRA and CDR2 reads YSYEKL. V lost 3 bases and J lost 8 bases; the stretch between them is 17 bases long. TCRbeta CDR3 regions were amplified from genomic DNA by means of the immunoSEQ Assay, a bias-controlled multiplex PCR. In the authors' own workflow: The number of nucleated cells in each sample was estimated from the amplification of reference gene primers within the assay. To quantify the absolute abundance of each unique TCRbeta CDR3 rearrangement, sequence reads were collapsed and filtered. For each sample, productive Simpson clonality was calculated as the square root of Simpson's diversity index over productive rearrangements. TCRdb obtained this table from immuneACCESS and retained in-frame rearrangements with V and J assigned. These tables miss some clones; where compared with another copy, unresolved V genes account for less than half of the shortfall, and the remainder is unexplained. For V, J and clone size, that table is used; D and trimming come from the DNA. Recorded for this sample are 350,000 to 450,000 clones; about 90% of them occurred a single time. The ten largest account for 1% to 1.5% of the sample.

The sequencing input was peripheral blood. The receptor chain draws on TRBV4-1 and TRBJ2-1, and the D gene may be TRBD1, 6 bases matching. The TCR comes from a man between 40 and 49 years old with acute or convalescent COVID-19. The nucleotides read TGCGCCAGCAGCCACCGGGACAACTCTGGGGATGAGCAGTTCTTC. This is translated as CASSHRDNSGDEQFF.